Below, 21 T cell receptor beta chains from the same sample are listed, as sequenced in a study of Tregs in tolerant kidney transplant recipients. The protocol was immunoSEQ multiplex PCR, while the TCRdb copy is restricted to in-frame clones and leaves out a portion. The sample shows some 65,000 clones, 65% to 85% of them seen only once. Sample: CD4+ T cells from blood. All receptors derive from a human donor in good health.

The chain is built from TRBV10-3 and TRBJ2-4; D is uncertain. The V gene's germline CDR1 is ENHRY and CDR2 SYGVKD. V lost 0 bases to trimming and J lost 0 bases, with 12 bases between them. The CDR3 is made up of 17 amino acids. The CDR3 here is CAISESEWASAKNIQYF. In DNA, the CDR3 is TGTGCCATCAGTGAGTCGGAGTGGGCTTCAGCCAAAAACATTCAGTACTTC.

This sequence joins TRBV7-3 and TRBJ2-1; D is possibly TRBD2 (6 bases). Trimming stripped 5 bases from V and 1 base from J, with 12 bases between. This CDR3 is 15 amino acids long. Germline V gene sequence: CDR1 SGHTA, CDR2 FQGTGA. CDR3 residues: CASSPGSGSYNEQFF. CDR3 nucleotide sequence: TGTGCCAGCAGCCCCGGCAGCGGGTCCTACAATGAGCAGTTCTTC.

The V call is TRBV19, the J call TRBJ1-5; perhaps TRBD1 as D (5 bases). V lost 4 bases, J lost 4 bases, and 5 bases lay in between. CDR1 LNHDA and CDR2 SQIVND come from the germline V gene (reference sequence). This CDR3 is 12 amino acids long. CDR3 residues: CASSKGNQPQHF. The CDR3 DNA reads TGTGCCAGTAGTAAGGGGAATCAGCCCCAGCATTTT.

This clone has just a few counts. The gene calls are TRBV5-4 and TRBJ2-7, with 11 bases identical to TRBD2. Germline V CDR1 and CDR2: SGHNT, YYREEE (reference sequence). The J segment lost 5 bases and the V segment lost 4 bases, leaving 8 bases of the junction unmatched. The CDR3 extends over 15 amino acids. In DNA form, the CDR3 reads TGTGCCAGCAGCCGTACTAGCGGGAGCGACCACGAGCAGTACTTC. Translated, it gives CASSRTSGSDHEQYF. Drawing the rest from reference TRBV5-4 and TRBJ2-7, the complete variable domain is ETGVTQSPTHLIKTRGQQVTLRCSSQSGHNTVSWYQQALGQGPQFIFQYYREEENGRGNFPPRFSGLQFPNYSSELNVNALELDDSALYLCASSRTSGSDHEQYFGPGTRLTVT.

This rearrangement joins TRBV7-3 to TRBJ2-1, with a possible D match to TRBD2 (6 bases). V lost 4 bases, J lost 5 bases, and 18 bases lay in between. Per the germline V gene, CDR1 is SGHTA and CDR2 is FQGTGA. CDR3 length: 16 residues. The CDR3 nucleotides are TGTGCCAGCAGCTCCCCGCCCGGGAGTGGAAACAATGAGCAGTTCTTC. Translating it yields CASSSPPGSGNNEQFF.

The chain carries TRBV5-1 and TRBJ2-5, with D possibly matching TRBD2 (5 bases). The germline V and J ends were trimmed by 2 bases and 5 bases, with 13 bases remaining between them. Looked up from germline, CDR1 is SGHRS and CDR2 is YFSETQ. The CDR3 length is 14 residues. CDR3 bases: TGCGCCAGCAGCTTAGACGCCCCGGGGGAGACCCAGTACTTC. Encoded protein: CASSLDAPGETQYF.

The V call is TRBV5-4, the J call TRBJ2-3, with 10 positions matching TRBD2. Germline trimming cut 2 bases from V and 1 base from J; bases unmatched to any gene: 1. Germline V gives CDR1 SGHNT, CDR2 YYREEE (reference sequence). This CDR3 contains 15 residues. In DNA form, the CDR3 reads TGTGCCAGCAGCTTAGCGGGAGGGCGCACAGATACGCAGTATTTT. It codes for CASSLAGGRTDTQYF.

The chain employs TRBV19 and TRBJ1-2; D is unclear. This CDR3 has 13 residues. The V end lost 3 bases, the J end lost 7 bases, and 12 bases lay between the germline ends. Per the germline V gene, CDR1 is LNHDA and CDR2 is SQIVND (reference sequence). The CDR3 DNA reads TGTGCCAGTAGTATTTCTTGGGGAAGTGGCTACACCTTC. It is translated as CASSISWGSGYTF.

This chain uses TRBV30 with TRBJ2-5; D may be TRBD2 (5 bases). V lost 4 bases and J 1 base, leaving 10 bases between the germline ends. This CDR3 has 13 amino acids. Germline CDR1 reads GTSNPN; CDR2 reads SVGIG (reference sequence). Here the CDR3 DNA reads TGTGCCTGGACCAGACTACTCCAAGAGACCCAGTACTTC. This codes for CAWTRLLQETQYF. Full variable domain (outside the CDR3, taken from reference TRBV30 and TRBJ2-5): SQTIHQWPATLVQPVGSPLSLECTVEGTSNPNLYWYRQAAGRGLQLLFYSVGIGQISSEVPQNLSASRPQDRQFILSSKKLLLSDSGFYLCAWTRLLQETQYFGPGTRLLVL.

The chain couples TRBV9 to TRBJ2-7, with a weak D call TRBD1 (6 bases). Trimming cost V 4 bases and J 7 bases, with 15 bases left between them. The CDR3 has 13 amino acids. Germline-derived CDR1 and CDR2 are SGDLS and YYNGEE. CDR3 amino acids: CASSPSLTGEQYF. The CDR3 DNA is TGTGCCAGCAGCCCCTCTCTGACAGGAGAGCAGTACTTC. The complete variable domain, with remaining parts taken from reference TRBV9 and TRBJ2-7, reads DSGVTQTPKHLITATGQRVTLRCSPRSGDLSVYWYQQSLDQGLQFLIQYYNGEERAKGNILERFSAQQFPDLHSELNLSSLELGDSALYFCASSPSLTGEQYFGPGTRLTVT.

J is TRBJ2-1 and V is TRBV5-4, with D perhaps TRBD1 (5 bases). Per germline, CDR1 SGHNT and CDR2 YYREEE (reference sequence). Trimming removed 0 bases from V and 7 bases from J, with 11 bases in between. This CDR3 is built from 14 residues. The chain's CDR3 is CASSLEGIRNEQFF. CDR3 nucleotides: TGTGCCAGCAGCTTGGAGGGGATAAGGAATGAGCAGTTCTTC.

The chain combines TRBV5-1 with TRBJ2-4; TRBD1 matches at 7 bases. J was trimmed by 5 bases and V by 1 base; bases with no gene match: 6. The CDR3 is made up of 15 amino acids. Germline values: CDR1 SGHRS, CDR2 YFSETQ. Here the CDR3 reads CASSLRQGLENIQYF. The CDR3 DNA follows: TGCGCCAGCAGCTTGAGACAGGGTTTGGAAAACATTCAGTACTTC.

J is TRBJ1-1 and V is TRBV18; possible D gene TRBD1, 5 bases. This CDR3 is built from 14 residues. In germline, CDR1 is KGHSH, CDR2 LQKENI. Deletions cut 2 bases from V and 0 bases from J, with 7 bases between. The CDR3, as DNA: TGTGCCAGCTCACCAGACAGTGTGAACACTGAAGCTTTCTTT. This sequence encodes CASSPDSVNTEAFF. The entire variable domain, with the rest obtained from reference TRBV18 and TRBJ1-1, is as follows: NAGVMQNPRHLVRRRGQEARLRCSPMKGHSHVYWYRQLPEEGLKFMVYLQKENIIDESGMPKERFSAEFPKEGPSILRIQQVVRGDSAAYFCASSPDSVNTEAFFGQGTRLTVV.

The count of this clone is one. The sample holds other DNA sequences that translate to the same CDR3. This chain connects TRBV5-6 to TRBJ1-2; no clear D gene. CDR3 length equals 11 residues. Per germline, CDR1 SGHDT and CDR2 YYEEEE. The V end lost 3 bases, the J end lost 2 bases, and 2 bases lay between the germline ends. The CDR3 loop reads CASSSNYGYTF. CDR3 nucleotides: TGTGCCAGCAGCTCGAACTATGGCTACACCTTC.

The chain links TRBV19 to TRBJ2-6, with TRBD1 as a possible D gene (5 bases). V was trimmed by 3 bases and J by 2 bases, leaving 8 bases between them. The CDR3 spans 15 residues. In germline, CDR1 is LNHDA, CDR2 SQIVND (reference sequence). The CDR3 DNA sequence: TGTGCCAGTAGTATTTCGACAGCTGGGGCCAACGTCCTGACTTTC. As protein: CASSISTAGANVLTF.

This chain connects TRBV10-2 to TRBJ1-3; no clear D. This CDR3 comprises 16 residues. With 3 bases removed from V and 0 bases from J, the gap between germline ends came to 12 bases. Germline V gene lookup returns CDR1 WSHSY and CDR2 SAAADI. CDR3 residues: CASSEIVGFSGNTIYF. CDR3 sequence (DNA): TGCGCCAGCAGTGAAATTGTAGGATTCTCTGGAAACACCATATATTTT.

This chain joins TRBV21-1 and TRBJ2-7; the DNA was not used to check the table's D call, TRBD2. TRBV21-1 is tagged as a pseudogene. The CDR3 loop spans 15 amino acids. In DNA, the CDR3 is TGTGCCAGCAGTCTCTTCGGGAGTTACTCCTACGAGCAGTACTTC. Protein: CASSLFGSYSYEQYF.

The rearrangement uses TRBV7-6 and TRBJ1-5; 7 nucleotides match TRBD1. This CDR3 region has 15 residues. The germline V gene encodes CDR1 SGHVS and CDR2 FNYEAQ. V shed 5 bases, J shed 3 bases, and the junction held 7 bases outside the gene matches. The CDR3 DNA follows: TGTGCCAGCAGCAGCGGGGGACAGTTCAATCAGCCCCAGCATTTT. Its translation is CASSSGGQFNQPQHF. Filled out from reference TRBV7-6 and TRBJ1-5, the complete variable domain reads GAGVSQSPRYKVTKRGQDVALRCDPISGHVSLYWYRQALGQGPEFLTYFNYEAQQDKSGLPNDRFSAERPEGSISTLTIQRTEQRDSAMYRCASSSGGQFNQPQHFGDGTRLSIL.

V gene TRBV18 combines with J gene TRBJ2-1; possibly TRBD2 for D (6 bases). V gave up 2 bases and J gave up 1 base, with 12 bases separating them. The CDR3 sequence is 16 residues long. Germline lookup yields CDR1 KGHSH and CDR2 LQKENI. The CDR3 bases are TGTGCCAGCTCACCAATGGTCGGGGGTTCCTACAATGAGCAGTTCTTC. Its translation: CASSPMVGGSYNEQFF. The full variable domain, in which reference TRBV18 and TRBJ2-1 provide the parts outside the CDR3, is NAGVMQNPRHLVRRRGQEARLRCSPMKGHSHVYWYRQLPEEGLKFMVYLQKENIIDESGMPKERFSAEFPKEGPSILRIQQVVRGDSAAYFCASSPMVGGSYNEQFFGPGTRLTVL.

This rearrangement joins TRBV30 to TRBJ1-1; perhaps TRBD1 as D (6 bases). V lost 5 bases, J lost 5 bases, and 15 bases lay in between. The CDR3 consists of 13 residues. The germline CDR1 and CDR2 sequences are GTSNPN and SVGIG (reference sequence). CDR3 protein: CAWATQGRTEAFF. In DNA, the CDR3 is TGTGCCTGGGCAACACAGGGTAGGACTGAAGCTTTCTTT.

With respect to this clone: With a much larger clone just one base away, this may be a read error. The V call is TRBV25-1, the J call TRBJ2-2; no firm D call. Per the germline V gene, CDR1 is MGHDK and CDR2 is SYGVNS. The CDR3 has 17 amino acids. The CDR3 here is CASTPARVAANTRELFF. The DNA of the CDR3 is TGTGCCAGCACTCCCGCCAGAGTAGCTGCGAACACCAGGGAGCTGTTTTTT.